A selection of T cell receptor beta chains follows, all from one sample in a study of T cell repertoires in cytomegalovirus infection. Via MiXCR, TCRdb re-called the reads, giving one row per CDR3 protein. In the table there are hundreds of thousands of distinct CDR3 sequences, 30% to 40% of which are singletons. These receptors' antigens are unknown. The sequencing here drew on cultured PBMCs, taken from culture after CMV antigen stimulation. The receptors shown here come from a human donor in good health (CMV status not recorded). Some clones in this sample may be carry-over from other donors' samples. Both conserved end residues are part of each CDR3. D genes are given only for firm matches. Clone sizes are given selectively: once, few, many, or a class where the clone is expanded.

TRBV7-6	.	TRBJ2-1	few	TGTGCTACTGCTAGAAATAGCGTCGATGAGCAGTTCTTC	CATARNSVDEQFF
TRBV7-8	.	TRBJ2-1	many	TGTGCCAGCAGCTTAGTGACGGGCCGCCAAACTTACAATGAGCAGTTCTTC	CASSLVTGRQTYNEQFF
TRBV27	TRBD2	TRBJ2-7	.	TGTGCCAGCAGTTTGACTAGCGGGAGGATCTACGAGCAGTACTTC	CASSLTSGRIYEQYF
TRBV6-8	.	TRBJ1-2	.	TGTGCCAGCAGCCCCCGGCCAGTCCCCTATGGCTACACCTTC	CASSPRPVPYGYTF
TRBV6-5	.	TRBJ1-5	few	TGTGCCAGCAGTTACTCGGGCAGTCTAGGCCAGCCCCAGCATTTT	CASSYSGSLGQPQHF
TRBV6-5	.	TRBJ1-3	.	TGTGCCAGCAGCGGGACCCTTGGAAACACCATATATTTT	CASSGTLGNTIYF
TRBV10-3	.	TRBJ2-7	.	TGTGCCATCAGTGAGTCCGCGGACGCGGAGCAGTACTTC	CAISESADAEQYF
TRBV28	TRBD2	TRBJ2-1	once	TGTGCCAGCAGTGAGATCCTACTAGCGGGGGCTTACAATGAGCAGTTCTTC	CASSEILLAGAYNEQFF
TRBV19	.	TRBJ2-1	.	TGTGCCAGTAGTATGATGGCGGGACACTACAATGAGCAGTTCTTC	CASSMMAGHYNEQFF
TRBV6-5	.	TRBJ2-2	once	TGTGCCAGCAGTCGTACACCGGGAATAACGAACACCGGGGAGCTGTTTTTT	CASSRTPGITNTGELFF
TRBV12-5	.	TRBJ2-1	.	TGTGCTAGTGGTCCCGAGGGGGTTGAGTTACGCTCCTACAATGAGCAGTTCTTC	CASGPEGVELRSYNEQFF
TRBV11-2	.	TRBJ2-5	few	TGTGCCAGCAGCCACCCCGCCTCCCCTGAGACCCAGTACTTC	CASSHPASPETQYF
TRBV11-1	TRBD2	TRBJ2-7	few	TGTGCCAGCAGCTTAGGGACTAGCGGGAGGTCCTACGAGCAGTACTTC	CASSLGTSGRSYEQYF
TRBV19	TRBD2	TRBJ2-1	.	TGTGCCAGTAGTATTTGGACTAGCGGGAGCGCTGAGCAGTTCTTC	CASSIWTSGSAEQFF
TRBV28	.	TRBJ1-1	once	TGTGCCAGCAGGTTTTATGGTAACACTGAAGCTTTCTTT	CASRFYGNTEAFF
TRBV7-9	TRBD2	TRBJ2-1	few	TGTGCCAGCAGACTGACTAGCGGGAGTTTCGATGAGCAGTTCTTC	CASRLTSGSFDEQFF
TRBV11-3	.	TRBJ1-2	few	TGTGCCAGCAGCTTATCTCGGGTAGACTATGGCTACACCTTC	CASSLSRVDYGYTF
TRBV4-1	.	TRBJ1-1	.	TGCGCCAGCAGCCAGGGGGCCGAGACACCGAACACTGAAGCTTTCTTT	CASSQGAETPNTEAFF
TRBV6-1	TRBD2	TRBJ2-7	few	TGTGCCAGCAGTGAAGTTCAGGGTAGCGGGTCCTCCTACGAGCAGTACTTC	CASSEVQGSGSSYEQYF
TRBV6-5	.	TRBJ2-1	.	TGTGCCAGCAGTTACGAGGAACTCCCGTTCTTC	CASSYEELPFF
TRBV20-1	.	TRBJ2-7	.	TGCAGTGCTAGAGATTTGGGACGGGAATCCTACGAGCAGTACTTC	CSARDLGRESYEQYF
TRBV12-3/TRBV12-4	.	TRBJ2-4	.	TGTGCCAGCAGAGTATCGGCCAAAAACATTCAGTACTTC	CASRVSAKNIQYF
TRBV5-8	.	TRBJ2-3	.	TGTGCCAGCAGCTTTCCCAGCGGACTCACAGATACGCAGTATTTT	CASSFPSGLTDTQYF
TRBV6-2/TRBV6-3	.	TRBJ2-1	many	TGTGCCAGCACCCCAGGACTACCGTCCTACAATGAGCAGTTCTTC	CASTPGLPSYNEQFF
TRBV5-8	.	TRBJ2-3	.	TGTGCCAGCAGCCCATTCAGGGACACCACCACAGATACGCAGTATTTT	CASSPFRDTTTDTQYF
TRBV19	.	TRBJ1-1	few	TGTGCCAGTACCGCAGGGAACACTGAAGCTTTCTTT	CASTAGNTEAFF
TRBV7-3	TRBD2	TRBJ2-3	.	TGTGCCAGCAGCAGCGGTAGTGGGAGGGCAGATACGCAGTATTTT	CASSSGSGRADTQYF
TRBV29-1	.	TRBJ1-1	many	TGCAGCGCTCGGGTAAATTCCATGAACACTGAAGCTTTCTTT	CSARVNSMNTEAFF
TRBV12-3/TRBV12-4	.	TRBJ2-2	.	TGTGCCAGCAGTTTATTGCCCGGGACGGACACCGGGGAGCTGTTTTTT	CASSLLPGTDTGELFF
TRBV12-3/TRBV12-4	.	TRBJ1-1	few	TGTGCCAGCATGCTATCGGAGGGGGACACTGAAGCTTTCTTT	CASMLSEGDTEAFF
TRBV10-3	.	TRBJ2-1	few	TGTGCCATCAGTGAGGGGACTTCACTCGATGAGCAGTTCTTC	CAISEGTSLDEQFF
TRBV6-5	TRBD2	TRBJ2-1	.	TGTGCCAGCAGTTACCCGCCGAGGGTAGCGGGAGATCGATTTGAGCAGTTCTTC	CASSYPPRVAGDRFEQFF
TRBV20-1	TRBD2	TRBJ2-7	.	TGCAGTGCTTATACTAGCGGGAGGGAGTTCGAGCAGTACTTC	CSAYTSGREFEQYF
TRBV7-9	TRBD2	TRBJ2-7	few	TGTGCCAGCAGTTACCTATTCCAGGGAGGGTCAGACGAGCAGTACTTC	CASSYLFQGGSDEQYF
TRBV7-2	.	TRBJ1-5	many	TGTGCCAGCAGCTTCGATTGGGGTAGCAATCAGCCCCAGCATTTT	CASSFDWGSNQPQHF
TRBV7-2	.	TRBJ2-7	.	TGTGCCAGCAGCTCTGCCTGGTTTTACGAGCAGTACTTC	CASSSAWFYEQYF
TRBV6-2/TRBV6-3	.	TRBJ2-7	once	TGTGCCAGCAGGGGCGACAGGTACGAGCAGTACTTC	CASRGDRYEQYF
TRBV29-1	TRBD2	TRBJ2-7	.	TGCAGCGTTGGGGACTACTTCTACGAGCAGTACTTC	CSVGDYFYEQYF
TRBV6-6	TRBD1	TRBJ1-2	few	TGTGCCAGCAGCAGCTCCGGGACAGGGTTAAACTATGGCTACACCTTC	CASSSSGTGLNYGYTF
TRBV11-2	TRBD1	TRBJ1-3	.	TGTGCCAGCAGCCCCAGGACAGGGGGCTGGTCTATCCCTGGAAACACCATATATTTT	CASSPRTGGWSIPGNTIYF
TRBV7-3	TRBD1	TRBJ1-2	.	TGTGCCAGCAGCACGAGGACAGGTGCCGGCTACACCTTC	CASSTRTGAGYTF
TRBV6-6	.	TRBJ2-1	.	TGTGCCAGCAAAGGCTTAGGGTTGAATAACAATGAGCAGTTCTTC	CASKGLGLNNNEQFF
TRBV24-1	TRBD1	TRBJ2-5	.	TGTGCCACCCGGGACAGGGTAGAGACCCAGTACTTC	CATRDRVETQYF
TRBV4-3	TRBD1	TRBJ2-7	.	TGCGCCAGCAGCCAAGGGCTGAGTTGGACAGGGAACTCCTACGAGCAGTACTTC	CASSQGLSWTGNSYEQYF
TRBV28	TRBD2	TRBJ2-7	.	TGTGCCAGCAGTTTGAGGGCTAGCGGCGGGGAGCAGTACTTC	CASSLRASGGEQYF
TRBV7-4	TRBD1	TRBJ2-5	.	TGTGCCAGCAGCTTAGGGGGACAGGGTCGGGACGAGACCCAGTACTTC	CASSLGGQGRDETQYF
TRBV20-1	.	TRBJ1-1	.	TGCAGTGCTAGCTACAGGGTCGGCACTGAAGCTTTCTTT	CSASYRVGTEAFF
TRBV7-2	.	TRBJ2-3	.	TGTGCCAGCAGCTTAGTCGGCCGCCAGTATTTT	CASSLVGRQYF
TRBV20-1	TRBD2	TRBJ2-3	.	TGCAGTGCTAGTCCCAGCGGGAGAACAGATACGCAGTATTTT	CSASPSGRTDTQYF
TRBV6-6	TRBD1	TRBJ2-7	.	TGTGCCAGCAGACCAGCACGGACAGGGACCTACGAGCAGTACTTC	CASRPARTGTYEQYF
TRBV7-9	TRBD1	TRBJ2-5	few	TGTGCCAGCAGCCTTTCGACAGGGCTTATCCAAGAGACCCAGTACTTC	CASSLSTGLIQETQYF
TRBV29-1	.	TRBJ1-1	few	TGCAGCGTTGAAATTCACCCAATGAGGATAGCTTTCTTT	CSVEIHPMRIAFF
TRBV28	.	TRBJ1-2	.	TGTGCCAGCAGTTTACTGGGTGCCTTTCGTAGCTACACCTTC	CASSLLGAFRSYTF
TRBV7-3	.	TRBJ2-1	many	TGTGCCAGCAGCTTAGTAGCCCAGCGCAATGAGCAGTTCTTC	CASSLVAQRNEQFF
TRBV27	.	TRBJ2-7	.	TGTGCCAGCAGTTTATCGAGGGGGGACGCGGCGGGTTACGAGCAGTACTTC	CASSLSRGDAAGYEQYF